This T cell receptor beta chain came from a study of CD8+ T cells in alopecia areata (dated by TCRdb to 2016 to 2019). Looking at the study overall: The treated patients, all with moderate-to-severe alopecia areata, were enrolled in an open-label pilot trial of oral tofacitinib given at 5 to 10 mg twice daily. Patients received tofacitinib for 6 to 18 months and were then followed off drug for 6 months to check for delayed response and recurrence. High-throughput TCRbeta sequencing was used to examine T cell clonal expansion in alopecia areata in both the C3H/HeJ mouse model and human patients. Scalp tissue and sorted CD4+ and CD8+ peripheral blood T cells from patchy and totalis/universalis alopecia areata patients and from healthy controls were covered by human TCRbeta sequencing. Biopsies were taken from tofacitinib-treated patients at baseline and at 4 and 24 weeks of treatment, and a later scalp biopsy was taken in several of the tofacitinib-treated patients. Scalp clonality was compared among normal scalp (n=4), patchy alopecia areata scalp (n=8), and alopecia totalis/universalis scalp (n=8). RNA came from the PAXgene miRNA kit for fixed scalp, the miRNeasy kit for PBMCs, and the RNeasy kit for mouse skin. Amplification of TCRbeta CDR3 regions was done by immunoSEQ multiplex PCR using 35 Vbeta forward primers and 13 Jbeta reverse primers.

General conclusions and limits of the study: Compared with normal scalp, lesional scalp had higher clonality and more expanded CD8+ clones, particularly in alopecia totalis/universalis, a pattern that suggests antigenic drive. Unlike mouse skin, which is dominated by gammadelta T cells, normal human skin has resident alphabeta T cells that are also sequenced, and this complicates analysis of the scalp TCR repertoire. Shared TCR sequences between patients were less evident than in mice, which may be partly attributable to HLA diversity in the patient population.

The time point label, as the study defines it: baseline before oral tofacitinib. Lesional scalp punch biopsies and peripheral blood were obtained from alopecia areata patients. PBMCs were isolated by density centrifugation and stained for CD3, CD4 and CD8, after which CD4+ and CD8+ T cells were sorted on a FACSAria. V is cut by 1 base and J by 5 bases, and the space between the germline ends is 14 bases. The germline V gene (reference sequence) gives CDR1 as GTSNPN and CDR2 as SVGIG. Its CDR3 holds 15 amino acids, cysteine through phenylalanine. Only the CDR3 region is kept as DNA, spanning 45 bases read in frame from base 1. Libraries were made using the immunoSEQ multiplex PCR assay. To provide template for TCR sequencing, every sample had RNA extracted and reverse transcribed into cDNA. SuperScript III was used for first-strand cDNA synthesis, primed with a 2:1 mix of oligo-dT and random hexamers. A synthetic immune receptor repertoire was used to measure amplification bias, and any remaining bias was corrected computationally. As for how the authors treated the data: After raw reads were preprocessed to remove errors, the CDR3 was defined following IMGT conventions as running from the conserved cysteine to phenylalanine. Clonality was computed by normalizing Shannon entropy by log2 of the number of productive unique TCRs and subtracting the result from 1. Whether each scalp clone was CD4 or CD8 was inferred by checking scalp TCRbeta sequences against the CD4 and CD8 repertoires from sorted blood. TCRdb limited this immuneACCESS table to in-frame rearrangements with V and J called. A share of clones is missing; checked studies link under half to unresolved V genes, and the rest is unexplained. V, J and clone size are those of that table, while D and trimming were read from the DNA. The sample table lists some 210,000 clones, around 62% of them with a count of one. The biggest ten clones account for roughly 0.47% of the sample.

This clone was seen a handful of times. Its antigen is still unknown. No base quality values were provided; no much bigger clone lies one nucleotide off. The sample in question was CD4+ T cells sorted from blood, obtained at week 0. The chain uses TRBV30 and TRBJ2-2, with TRBD1 as a weak D call on 6 bases. This TCR came from a human donor with alopecia areata. The CDR3 reads as follows: CAWSGSYRVTGELFF. The nucleotide sequence is given as TGTGCCTGGAGTGGGTCATACAGGGTGACCGGGGAGCTGTTTTTT.